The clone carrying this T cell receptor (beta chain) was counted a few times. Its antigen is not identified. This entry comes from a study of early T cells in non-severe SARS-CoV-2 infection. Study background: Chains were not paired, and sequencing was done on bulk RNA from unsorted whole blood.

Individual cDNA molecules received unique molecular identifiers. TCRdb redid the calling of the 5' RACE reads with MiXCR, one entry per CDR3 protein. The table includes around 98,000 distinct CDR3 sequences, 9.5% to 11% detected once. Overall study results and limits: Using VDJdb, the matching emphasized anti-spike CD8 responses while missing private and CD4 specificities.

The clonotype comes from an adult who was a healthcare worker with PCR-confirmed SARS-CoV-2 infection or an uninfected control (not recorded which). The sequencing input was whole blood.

CDR3 loop: CASSLMGGLNTEAFF. CDR3 coding DNA: TGTGCCAGCAGCTTAATGGGGGGCCTGAACACTGAAGCTTTCTTT. The chain recombines TRBV7-8 with TRBJ1-1; TRBD1 is a possible D gene (6 bases). The V end was cut by 2 bases, the J end by 0 bases, with 10 bases between. Germline-derived CDR1 and CDR2 are SGHVS and FQNEAQ. The CDR3 totals 15 residues.